Sequencing of this T cell receptor (beta chain) was carried out in a study of cytomegalovirus exposure and HLA in healthy donors (TCRdb year 2017). Background for the entire study: According to an earlier analysis of several hundred of the donors, 200 million or so T cells yielded roughly 110 million unique TCR beta sequences and approximately 300 Gb of sequence data. An early release that covered some 640 HLA-typed donors contained approximately 300 gigabases of sequencing data and tens of millions of unique TCR sequences. Of the 350 to 450 genotyped donors, roughly 80% fell in the genetic ancestry cluster associated with self-reported Caucasian donors. The study aimed to test whether signatures of past pathogen exposure could be identified by cataloging public T cell receptors. The study profiled the T cell repertoires of around 700 subjects by immunosequencing and related them to cytomegalovirus serostatus. Besides the first cohort of roughly 640 subjects, a separate validation cohort made up of 120 different subjects was used. To predict cytomegalovirus infection status, the study brought together high-throughput TCR immunosequencing, statistical association of individual TCRs with disease status, and machine learning. To study patterns of TCR occurrence, a later analysis re-analyzed previously published TCR beta repertoires from several hundred donors and added high-resolution HLA genotyping. Rather than using new phenotypic data, the later analysis identified candidate immune exposures from TCR beta sequences and from how often those sequences occurred across donors. To decide whether each TCR beta V gene segment behaved as functional or pseudogenic, an earlier analysis of approximately 600 of the donors relied on high-throughput TCR beta sequencing. Donor age, sex, ethnicity and CMV serostatus were collected together with the repertoire data. Genome-wide SNP genotypes for about 65% of the 666 donors were used in a later genetic analysis, which treated that subset as a discovery cohort. Every discovery cohort repertoire had been produced on one sequencing platform. Both class I and class II loci were covered by HLA typing, at four-digit resolution. The number of typed donors differed by locus: 629-630 for A, B, C, DRB1 and DQB1; approximately 520 for DQA1; around 580 for DPA1; and some 450 for DPB1. About 5 DR-DQ haplotypes were handled as single units for association and clustering, since linkage in the cohort was strong. On average, about 240,000 unique TCR beta nucleotide sequences were sequenced per donor among several hundred genotyped donors of the cohort, with around 19% of those sequences being non-productive.

In the case of this clone: Its antigen target is currently unknown. Base qualities are not at hand, and no much larger clone is one base apart.

Library generation was performed with the immunoSEQ multiplex PCR assay. A mixture of 60 forward primers for TCR Vbeta segments and 13 reverse primers for TCR Jbeta segments was used in the multiplex PCR. Amplification of the CDR3 region of rearranged TCR beta genes was performed with a multiplex PCR assay on genomic DNA. The amplified TCR beta libraries were sequenced on the Illumina HiSeq System as 87-base-pair reads. The original methods were these. A later analysis tallied roughly 78 million unique TCR beta chains across the 700 or so repertoires, and some 10 million of those chains were shared by two or more donors. Raw reads were error-corrected and collapsed into unique sequences with a nearest-neighbor algorithm that merged closely related sequences to remove PCR and sequencing errors. To assign V, D and J gene segments, CDR3 sequences were aligned to IMGT reference sequences. For a sequence to be retained, at least a six-nucleotide match to both a V gene segment and a J gene segment was required. A rearrangement was called productive if the CDR3 had no stop codons and remained in frame with V and J, and every other rearrangement was called non-productive. CDR3 was defined according to IMGT convention as the region running from the second conserved V-encoded cysteine to the conserved J-encoded phenylalanine. The earlier analysis of about 500 of the donors excluded sequences that lacked an unambiguous match to a single V gene segment. An earlier analysis of 500 to 700 of the donors classified V segments as functional when productive rearrangements were above 56.7% and as segregating when the standard deviation between donors was above 5%. To diagnose cytomegalovirus status from the catalog of TCR beta chain sequences, a statistical classification framework was built. In a later analysis, V and J genes were assigned by comparing TCR nucleotide sequences against IMGT/GENE-DB human TR gene sequences. In a later analysis, CDR3 sequences and most-parsimonious VDJ recombination scenarios were assigned using the TCRdist pipeline. A later analysis defined each TCR beta chain by its CDR3 amino acid sequence plus V-gene family, and excluded reads lacking a unique V-gene family. In a later analysis, approximately 590 highly shared, low-generation-probability nucleotide sequences were removed to address suspected cross-contamination and a sequencing artifact. In a later analysis, a clonal expansion index for each public chain was calculated from normalized within-repertoire ranks of inferred template counts. In a later analysis, generation probabilities were computed using a VDJ recombination model fitted to out-of-frame rearrangements, and the results were checked against IGoR. In a later analysis, hypergeometric tests were used to score TCR-TCR, TCR-HLA and TCR-CMV co-occurrence, with a repertoire-size bias correction applied to TCR pairs. A later analysis estimated false discovery rates by permuting HLA or CMV assignments 20 times. A later analysis grouped co-occurring TCRs with DBSCAN, adding TCRdist sequence similarity when clustering within HLA-allele-positive subsets. Repertoires with fewer than 30,000 or more than 120,000 public chains were left out of co-occurrence clustering, as were four to six repertoires with anomalous nucleotide sharing. TCRdb took over this immuneACCESS table, retaining in-frame rearrangements with V and J assigned. Such tables are incomplete; in checked studies, under half of the missing clones stem from an unresolved V gene, and the remainder is unexplained. V and J calls and clone size are copied from that table; D and trimming were computed from the DNA. The sample contains 150,000 to 200,000 clones, 77% of them found a single time. The ten largest clones add up to over 1.1% of the sample.

The cohort comprised hundreds of healthy bone marrow donors. At the time of sampling, every cohort member was nominally healthy, though immune exposures that went unrecorded were likely present. The donor tested CMV seronegative, placing the donor among the 352 seronegative members of the cohort. A peripheral blood sample was provided by each donor, and peripheral blood mononuclear cells were used for TCR beta sequencing. The Qiagen DNeasy Blood Extraction Kit was used to extract genomic DNA from the blood cell samples. According to the germline V gene, CDR1 reads MGHRA and CDR2 reads YSYEKL. CDR3 length: 17 amino acids, cysteine to phenylalanine. Only the CDR3 portion is preserved as DNA: 51 bases, with reading frame beginning at the first base. Trimming removed 1 base from V and 6 bases from J; the gene matches leave 8 bases unexplained. Overall results and qualifications from the work: In this cohort, only TCR beta chains were sequenced, and detectable features were limited by the absence of alpha or paired-chain data. Three of the identified cytomegalovirus-associated TCR beta chains were confirmed in vitro to be specific for cytomegalovirus antigens. A cluster of highly shared sequence variants was judged likely to be a technical artifact of the sequencing pipeline. A later analysis found that most CMV-associated TCR beta chains appeared HLA-restricted, with HLA associations seemingly driven largely by CMV exposure. An association between a missense DCLRE1C variant and V-gene and J-gene trimming of TCR beta chains was found in a later genetic analysis and replicated in an independent cohort. CMV serostatus was the only immune exposure information available for the cohort. It was suggested by the authors that the approach could potentially be generalized to other disease states and immunological phenotypes. In a later analysis, HLA-associated TCR beta chains showed more clonal expansion and lower generation probabilities than non-associated chains that were equally common. Linkage disequilibrium might explain the correlated functional status among segregating V segments, but an unknown experimental factor could not be ruled out. When HLA alleles, especially DR and DQ, strongly co-occurred, TCR associations were difficult to assign to individual alleles. In a later analysis, TCR association rates were found to vary across HLA loci, with the most associated TCRs seen for DRB1 alleles and the fewest for HLA-C alleles. A further reported finding was that TCR beta sequences accurately predicted the HLA-A and HLA-B alleles for most subjects in the first cohort. Some IMGT-functional V segments, including TRBV6-2 and TRBV6-3, could not be distinguished by the 87-base-pair reads and were therefore excluded. Because some donors lacked HLA typing at each locus, the association tests relied only on the typed subset. Fewer than 20 rarely observed V segments, including chromosome 9 orphons, were excluded from the earlier analysis of several hundred of the donors because counts were too low. In both the original and validation cohorts, the classifier was reported to diagnose cytomegalovirus status with high specificity and sensitivity. According to a later analysis, parvovirus B19, influenza, CMV and Epstein-Barr virus appeared linked to several top co-occurrence clusters. The study listed 150 to 200 TCR beta chains as associated with cytomegalovirus. In an earlier analysis of around 500 of the donors, most TCR beta V segments appeared in productive rearrangements about 87% or about 30% of the time, broadly matching IMGT annotations. Compared with the roughly 670-donor mean, donors in an Asian-associated ancestry cluster had fewer N-insertions in productive TCRs, according to a later genetic analysis. Across donors, most TCR sequences were observed very rarely, whereas some public TCRs were present in many individuals. Presence/absence analyses assumed roughly uniform sequencing depth across donors, an assumption that may not hold. Specific HLA alleles were associated with roughly 17,000 TCR beta sequences at a false discovery rate of 0.05 in a later analysis.

The chain joins TRBV4-1 to TRBJ2-2, with 10 bases aligning to TRBD1. This clonotype was sampled from a man aged 18 to 35 in good health and CMV-seronegative. Sequences were obtained from PBMCs. The CDR3 region reads CASSQGSGTGVPGELFF. The bases are TGCGCCAGCAGCCAAGGGTCGGGGACAGGGGTGCCCGGGGAGCTGTTTTTT.